This T cell receptor beta chain was identified in a study of cytomegalovirus exposure and HLA in healthy donors. The CDR3 length is 15 residues. The J segment lost 6 bases and the V segment lost 4 bases, leaving 8 bases of the junction unmatched. CDR1 is SGHRS and CDR2 is YFSETQ in the germline V gene. There are a few counts of this clone. Primers included in the PCR were 60 Vbeta and 13 Jbeta primers. Profiling relied on immunoSEQ multiplex PCR, and the TCRdb table lists in-frame clones only, not all of them. This sample has around 120,000 clones, with around 80% found just once. The TCR originated in a woman in her 40s in good health and CMV-seropositive. Material: PBMCs. The chain is built from TRBV5-1 and TRBJ2-2; 8 bases are shared with TRBD2. In DNA, the CDR3 is TGCGCCAGCAGCAGCGGCGGGGGGAGCGCCGGGGAGCTGTTTTTT. This translates into CASSSGGGSAGELFF.